These 25 T cell receptor beta chains were all obtained from the same sample, sequenced in a study of T-cell memory formation after mild COVID-19. TCRdb independently ran MiXCR on the 5' RACE reads; one entry per CDR3 protein. The table lists about 250,000 distinct CDR3 sequences, approximately 15% of them singletons. What was sequenced was PBMCs or a T cell subset sorted from them (not recorded which). The receptors were sampled from an adult woman who had mild COVID-19 (a few samples of this study predate the infection). Cell type and time point are not known.

This clonotype has a handful of counts. This chain uses TRBV4-1 with TRBJ1-6, with a weak D call TRBD1 (6 bases). Germline loops: CDR1 MGHRA, CDR2 YSYEKL. CDR3 length equals 18 residues. V lost 3 bases and J 0 bases, leaving 15 bases between the germline ends. In DNA form, the CDR3 reads TGCGCCAGCAGCCAGCCATCCAGGGGCGTCTCCTATAATTCACCCCTCCACTTT. Protein: CASSQPSRGVSYNSPLHF.

The J gene is TRBJ2-3, the V gene TRBV4-2; 7 bases map to TRBD1. Germline lookup yields CDR1 LGHNA and CDR2 YNFKEQ. Losses at the gene ends were 4 bases for V and 4 bases for J; bases not matched to a gene: 11. CDR3 length equals 16 residues. CDR3 nucleotides: TGTGCCAGCAGCCTAAGGGGGCAACGAGGCCCAGATACGCAGTATTTT. As protein: CASSLRGQRGPDTQYF.

The chain is built from TRBV30 and TRBJ2-7; 9 bases agree with TRBD2. The CDR3 consists of 15 residues. V gave up 5 bases and J gave up 6 bases; unmatched junction bases: 14. Germline lookup yields CDR1 GTSNPN and CDR2 SVGIG (reference sequence). CDR3 sequence (DNA): TGTGCCTGGCGCCGTCCGGGACTAGCTTTAGGCGAGCAGTACTTC. The encoded protein is CAWRRPGLALGEQYF.

J is TRBJ2-1 and V is TRBV5-1; 7 bases agree with TRBD1. Germline lookup yields CDR1 SGHRS and CDR2 YFSETQ. Losses at the gene ends were 4 bases for V and 1 base for J; bases not matched to a gene: 2. The CDR3 is 14 residues long. In DNA form, the CDR3 reads TGCGCCAGCAGCGGGGGACAGTCCTACAATGAGCAGTTCTTC. Translated: CASSGGQSYNEQFF. The whole variable domain, remainder taken from reference TRBV5-1 and TRBJ2-1, is KAGVTQTPRYLIKTRGQQVTLSCSPISGHRSVSWYQQTPGQGLQFLFEYFSETQRNKGNFPGRFSGRQFSNSRSEMNVSTLELGDSALYLCASSGGQSYNEQFFGPGTRLTVL.

The chain has TRBV4-3 and TRBJ1-2; 8 bases align to TRBD1. Germline loops: CDR1 LGHNA, CDR2 YSLEER. J was trimmed by 3 bases and V by 4 bases; bases with no gene match: 10. The CDR3 covers 16 residues. In DNA, the CDR3 is TGCGCCAGCAGCCTGGACAGGGTTAGATTTTACTATGGCTACACCTTC. It specifies CASSLDRVRFYYGYTF.

This clonotype was recorded many times. This chain joins TRBV29-1 and TRBJ2-1; tentative D call: TRBD1 (5 bases). This CDR3 contains 14 residues. Deletions cut 6 bases from V and 0 bases from J, with 12 bases between. In germline, CDR1 is SQVTM, CDR2 ANQGSEA. The DNA for the CDR3 is TGCAGCGTCCAAGGGGTGGGCTCCTACAATGAGCAGTTCTTC. It encodes CSVQGVGSYNEQFF.

CDR3 bases: TGTGCCAACTCCCGGGACAGTCTCTACAATGAGCAGTTCTTC. Amino acid sequence: CANSRDSLYNEQFF. The chain links TRBV2 to TRBJ2-1, with 7 bases matching TRBD1. The junction had 9 bases not matched to a gene; V was cut back by 10 bases and J by 3 bases. There are 14 residues in the CDR3. Germline loops: CDR1 SNHLY, CDR2 FYNNEI. Combining the CDR3 with reference TRBV2 and TRBJ2-1 gives the whole variable domain EPEVTQTPSHQVTQMGQEVILRCVPISNHLYFYWYRQILGQKVEFLVSFYNNEISEKSEIFDDQFSVERPDGSNFTLKIRSTKLEDSAMYFCANSRDSLYNEQFFGPGTRLTVL.

The rearrangement links TRBV23-1 to TRBJ2-7; 9 bases match TRBD1. TRBV23-1 is an ORF for which the function is uncertain. Trimming removed 3 bases from V and 2 bases from J; junction bases left unmatched: 14. The CDR3 sequence is 18 residues long. The CDR3: CASSHGFLRTGATYEQYF. CDR3 nucleotide sequence: TGCGCCAGCAGTCACGGGTTTCTTCGGACAGGGGCAACCTACGAGCAGTACTTC.

This clonotype was seen only a few times. The gene calls are TRBV5-4 and TRBJ2-5; D call uncertain. V lost 1 base and J 2 bases, leaving 9 bases between the germline ends. The CDR3 extends over 14 amino acids. The V gene's germline CDR1 is SGHNT and CDR2 YYREEE (reference sequence). CDR3 sequence: CASSLTGRQETQYF. In DNA form, the CDR3 reads TGTGCCAGCAGCTTGACGGGTCGGCAAGAGACCCAGTACTTC.

The gene calls are TRBV6-5 and TRBJ1-2; 9 nucleotides line up with TRBD1. V trimming: 2 bases; J trimming: 7 bases; junction bases outside the gene matches: 11. The CDR3 totals 16 residues. Germline assignment: CDR1 MNHEY and CDR2 SVGAGI. In nucleotides, the CDR3 is TGTGCCAGCAGTTACACCAGGAATACAGGGGGCAGTGGCTACACCTTC. Translated: CASSYTRNTGGSGYTF.

The V and J genes are TRBV20-1 and TRBJ1-2; 7 bases fit TRBD1. The CDR3 length is 14 residues. V dropped 2 bases and J dropped 5; count of bases not matched to a gene: 8. The germline CDR1 and CDR2 sequences are DFQATT and SNEGSKA (reference sequence). Here the CDR3 DNA reads TGCAGTGCTAGAAGGAGGGGGCGGGTTTATGGCTACACCTTC. It yields the protein CSARRRGRVYGYTF.

The rearrangement uses TRBV29-1 and TRBJ2-1; 8 nucleotides match TRBD1. Germline V lookup: CDR1 SQVTM, CDR2 ANQGSEA. This CDR3 is built from 12 residues. The J segment lost 10 bases and the V segment lost 6 bases, leaving 8 bases of the junction unmatched. The CDR3 nucleotides are TGCAGCGTGGGGGACAGGCTTGGCGAGCAGTTCTTC. It yields the protein CSVGDRLGEQFF.

The chain links TRBV14 to TRBJ1-2, with D uncertain. CDR1 is SGHDN, CDR2 FVKESK, per germline. CDR3 length: 13 amino acids. V lost 1 base and J lost 7, with 10 bases in between. The chain's CDR3 is CASSQVAGLGYTF. The DNA for the CDR3 is TGTGCCAGCAGCCAAGTCGCAGGCCTTGGCTACACCTTC.

A few counts support this clonotype. This chain connects TRBV5-6 to TRBJ1-5; TRBD1 matches at 8 bases. CDR1 and CDR2 (germline): SGHDT, YYEEEE. The junction had 10 bases not matched to a gene; V was cut back by 4 bases and J by 7 bases. There are 15 residues in the CDR3. The chain's CDR3 is CASSLTGQGGQPQHF. In DNA, the CDR3 is TGTGCCAGCAGCCTAACCGGACAGGGTGGACAGCCCCAGCATTTT.

This clonotype was seen only a few times. The chain has TRBV12-3 or TRBV12-4 and TRBJ2-1; D is unclear. CDR3 size: 15 residues. V lost 3 bases, J lost 1 base, and 10 bases lay in between. The CDR3 here is CASSLGRPSYNEQFF. CDR3 DNA: TGTGCCAGCAGTTTGGGCAGGCCGTCCTACAATGAGCAGTTCTTC.

This clonotype was observed once. The chain combines TRBV18 with TRBJ1-2; 8 nucleotides align to TRBD1. Unmatched junction bases numbered 6, after V lost 4 bases and J lost 5 bases. There are 14 residues in the CDR3. CDR1 and CDR2 from the germline V gene are KGHSH and LQKENI. CDR3 amino acids: CASSRDRQIYGYTF. Here the CDR3 DNA reads TGTGCCAGCTCACGGGACAGGCAGATTTATGGCTACACCTTC.

The chain couples TRBV29-1 to TRBJ2-7, with D maybe TRBD2 (6 bases). V shed 6 bases and J shed 4 bases, with 13 bases lying between them. This CDR3 region has 12 residues. Germline V CDR1 and CDR2: SQVTM, ANQGSEA. The CDR3 DNA reads as TGCAGCGTATCGGAGGGGATATACGAGCAGTACTTC. Encoded protein: CSVSEGIYEQYF.

The V and J genes are TRBV28 and TRBJ2-7; the D gene is possibly TRBD2 (7 bases). CDR3 length equals 16 residues. V was shortened by 6 bases and J by 2 bases, with 20 bases between the two germline ends. Germline assignment: CDR1 MDHEN and CDR2 SYDVKM. The CDR3 sequence: CASSSTGGRVAYEQYF. The CDR3, as DNA: TGTGCCAGCAGCTCCACCGGGGGGCGGGTGGCCTACGAGCAGTACTTC.

The chain links TRBV18 to TRBJ2-2; D is ambiguous. Germline V CDR1 and CDR2: KGHSH, LQKENI. The ends were cut back, 2 bases at V and 2 bases at J, with 6 bases in the middle. The CDR3 covers 14 residues. The CDR3 reads CASSPSENTGELFF. The CDR3 DNA follows: TGTGCCAGCTCACCATCAGAAAACACCGGGGAGCTGTTTTTT.

This clonotype has at least ten counts. The genes are TRBV7-9 and TRBJ1-1; weak D call: TRBD1 (6 bases). V was clipped by 5 bases and J by 11 bases, with 18 bases between them. CDR3 length: 13 residues. CDR1 is SEHNR and CDR2 is FQNEAQ in the germline V gene (reference sequence). CDR3 DNA sequence: TGTGCCAGCAGCCGCGGGACACTTCTAAGGGCTTTCTTT. Translating gives CASSRGTLLRAFF.

The chain joins TRBV27 to TRBJ2-3; D is possibly TRBD2 (5 bases). The CDR3 is made up of 13 amino acids. Trimming pared 4 bases from V and 4 bases from J, leaving 9 bases between. Germline V gene lookup returns CDR1 MNHEY and CDR2 SMNVEV (reference sequence). The DNA of the CDR3 is TGTGCCAGCAGTTCCGGGATAGCAGATACGCAGTATTTT. Translating gives CASSSGIADTQYF.

The chain joins TRBV18 to TRBJ2-7; tentatively, D is TRBD1 (5 bases). CDR1 is KGHSH, CDR2 LQKENI, per germline. This CDR3 has 16 amino acids. The V end was cut by 3 bases, the J end by 0 bases, with 15 bases between. CDR3 loop: CASSPGPTARSYEQYF. The CDR3 nucleotides are TGTGCCAGCTCACCTGGCCCGACAGCTCGCTCCTACGAGCAGTACTTC.

In nucleotides, the CDR3 is TGTGCCAGCACCGATCCAGGGGGGTTTAGCGAGACCCAGTACTTC. This sequence encodes CASTDPGGFSETQYF. The chain uses TRBV7-2 and TRBJ2-5, with D possibly being TRBD1 (7 bases). CDR1 SGHTA and CDR2 FQGNSA come from the germline V gene. This CDR3 is built from 15 residues. Trimming took off 7 bases at V and 5 bases at J, with 20 bases between the two ends.

Remarks on this clonotype: Sequence at one end of the junction differs from germline and may be a read error. The chain carries TRBV7-2 and TRBJ2-2; D could derive from TRBD1 or TRBD2 (5 bases each). Germline-derived CDR1 and CDR2 are SGHTA and FQGNSA. The CDR3 totals 18 residues. CDR3 amino acids: CASTLEGLWGRDTGELFF. The CDR3 DNA reads TGTGCCAGCACCTTAGAGGGGCTGTGGGGCAGGGACACCGGGGAGCTGTTTTTT.

A note on this clonotype: This may arise from a read error, as a much more abundant clone is one base away. The rearrangement joins TRBV7-9 to TRBJ2-3, with 7 bases that match TRBD1. J gave up 3 bases and V 6 bases, and 3 bases lay outside the gene matches. Germline V gene sequence: CDR1 SEHNR, CDR2 FQNEAQ (reference sequence). This CDR3 is 13 amino acids long. The CDR3 region is CASRTGMTDTQYF. In DNA, the CDR3 is TGTGCCAGCAGGACAGGGATGACAGATACGCAGTATTTT.